Listed here is a single TCR beta chain. Its specificity is not known. The junction differs from germline at one of its ends, possibly a read error. PBMCs were stained for CD3, CD4 and CD8, and CD4+ and CD8+ T cells were sorted. This sample was taken from a study of CD8+ T cells in alopecia areata. Overall study findings and caveats: Sharing of TCRs across patients appeared less clear than in mice, possibly for HLA-related reasons. Alopecia totalis/universalis scalp especially showed more expanded CD8+ clones than normal scalp.

CDR1 and CDR2 from the germline V gene are SGHVS and FQNEAQ. The CDR3 extends over 15 amino acids. The authors extracted RNA and reverse transcribed it into cDNA as the sequencing template. TCRdb's table, derived via immunoSEQ multiplex PCR, lists solely in-frame clones and lacks some. The table lists over 150,000 clones, just over 55% of them singletons. The sequenced material came from CD8+ T cells sorted from blood. The chain joins TRBV7-8 to TRBJ1-1, with D perhaps matching TRBD1 (5 bases). The sequence was collected from a human donor in good health. CDR3 protein: CASSLAVGGYTEAFF. In nucleotides, the CDR3 is TGTGCCAGCAGCCTAGCCGTGGGGGGTTACACTGAAGCTTTCTTT.